A selection of T cell receptor beta chains follows, all from one sample in a study of shared clonotypes between healthy human individuals. Sequencing was performed with immunoSEQ multiplex PCR; in TCRdb, only in-frame clones are kept and a portion is missing. The table includes around 1,100,000 clones, approximately 77% detected once. The sequenced sample consisted of memory CD4+ T cells from PBMCs. Every receptor here comes from a man aged 18 to 29 in good health. Some clones in this sample may be carry-over from other donors' samples. Each CDR3 is given with its conserved first and last residue. D genes are given only for firm matches. The size entry is marked missing in some rows and otherwise reads once, few, many or a size class.

>TRBV5-1|14|TRBD2|.|TRBJ2-7
CASSPTSGAYEQYF
TGCGCCAGCAGCCCGACTAGCGGGGCCTACGAGCAGTACTTC
>TRBV7-9|16|TRBD2|once|TRBJ2-2
CASSLGTSGNTGELFF
TGTGCCAGCAGCCTAGGGACTAGCGGAAACACCGGGGAGCTGTTTTTT
>TRBV6-5|15|TRBD2|.|TRBJ2-7
CASRPTSGSSYEQYF
TGTGCCAGCAGGCCTACTAGCGGGAGCTCCTACGAGCAGTACTTC
>TRBV28|13|.|.|TRBJ2-7
CASTSAGTNEQYF
TGTGCCAGCACTTCAGCCGGGACAAACGAGCAGTACTTC
>TRBV4-1|14|TRBD2|.|TRBJ2-5
CASSQELAGRAQYF
TGCGCCAGCAGCCAAGAACTAGCGGGAAGGGCCCAGTACTTC
>TRBV27|13|.|.|TRBJ2-5
CASSSSVLGTQYF
TGTGCCAGCAGTTCTTCAGTTCTTGGGACCCAGTACTTC
>TRBV6-5|14|TRBD2|.|TRBJ2-2
CASSYREGAGELFF
TGTGCCAGCAGTTATCGGGAGGGGGCCGGGGAGCTGTTTTTT
>TRBV6-5|13|TRBD1|.|TRBJ1-5
CASSRDRDQPQHF
TGTGCCAGCAGTAGGGACAGAGATCAGCCCCAGCATTTT
>TRBV29-1|12|.|.|TRBJ2-3
CSVELFGDTQYF
TGCAGCGTTGAGTTATTCGGGGATACGCAGTATTTT
>TRBV11-2|14|.|few|TRBJ1-2
CASSLGSGGRGYTF
TGTGCCAGCAGCTTAGGGTCGGGAGGGCGAGGCTACACCTTC
>TRBV5-4|15|.|.|TRBJ2-5
CASSPGGMNQETQYF
TGTGCCAGCAGCCCCGGGGGTATGAACCAAGAGACCCAGTACTTC
>TRBV5-6|14|TRBD2|.|TRBJ2-7
CASSVGGRAYEQYF
TGTGCCAGCAGTGTGGGTGGGAGGGCCTACGAGCAGTACTTC
>TRBV6-1|15|.|.|TRBJ2-7
CASSEAGSGSYEQYF
TGTGCCAGCAGTGAAGCCGGTAGCGGCTCCTACGAGCAGTACTTC
>TRBV15|16|TRBD1|.|TRBJ1-2
CATSRAGQGANYGYTF
TGTGCCACCAGCAGAGCGGGACAGGGAGCTAACTATGGCTACACCTTC
>TRBV5-1|15|.|.|TRBJ1-2
CASSLQPETNYGYTF
TGCGCCAGCAGCTTGCAGCCGGAAACTAACTATGGCTACACCTTC
>TRBV2|11|.|once|TRBJ2-7
CASSGPYEQYF
TGTGCCAGCAGTGGCCCCTACGAGCAGTACTTC
>TRBV2|14|.|.|TRBJ2-3
CASSGQTSTDTQYF
TGTGCCAGCAGCGGACAGACTAGCACAGATACGCAGTATTTT
>TRBV6-5|14|.|.|TRBJ2-7
CASKIGRGTYEQYF
TGTGCCAGCAAAATAGGGCGGGGAACCTACGAGCAGTACTTC
>TRBV28|13|.|.|TRBJ1-1
CASSLRPGTEAFF
TGTGCCAGCAGTTTACGGCCAGGGACTGAAGCTTTCTTT
>TRBV5-6|14|.|.|TRBJ1-2
CASSPGPPAAGYTF
TGTGCCAGCAGCCCTGGGCCCCCAGCCGCTGGCTACACCTTC
>TRBV27|19|TRBD1|.|TRBJ2-2
CASTFPSHRTGDPAGELFF
TGTGCCAGCACCTTCCCGTCCCACAGGACAGGGGATCCTGCTGGGGAGCTGTTTTTT
>TRBV2|13|.|.|TRBJ2-7
CATRRRGFYEQYF
TGTGCCACCAGAAGGAGGGGGTTCTACGAGCAGTACTTC
>TRBV5-6|15|TRBD1|.|TRBJ2-7
CASSLGGQGRGEQYF
TGTGCCAGCAGCTTGGGGGGACAGGGGAGAGGCGAGCAGTACTTC
>TRBV5-1|14|.|few|TRBJ2-1
CASSLGGADYEQFF
TGCGCCAGCAGCTTAGGAGGGGCAGACTATGAGCAGTTCTTC
>TRBV5-1|14|TRBD1|.|TRBJ2-5
CASSWGQGAETQYF
TGCGCCAGCAGCTGGGGACAGGGGGCTGAGACCCAGTACTTC
>TRBV28|14|.|.|TRBJ1-3
CASSLFTGQNTIYF
TGTGCCAGCAGTTTATTCACAGGCCAAAACACCATATATTTT
>TRBV5-1|14|TRBD1|.|TRBJ2-7
CASSGQGNSYEQYF
TGCGCCAGCAGCGGACAGGGAAACTCCTACGAGCAGTACTTC
>TRBV27|14|.|.|TRBJ1-1
CASSLRRERAEAFF
TGTGCCAGCAGTTTACGGCGGGAGAGGGCTGAAGCTTTCTTT
>TRBV5-4|13|.|many|TRBJ1-4
CASSVRGGEKLFF
TGTGCCAGCAGCGTACGAGGGGGTGAAAAACTGTTTTTT
>TRBV6-5|15|.|.|TRBJ2-7
CASNLRPTAGYEQYF
TGTGCCAGCAATCTGCGCCCGACAGCGGGCTACGAGCAGTACTTC
>TRBV28|13|.|.|TRBJ2-7
CASSFGGGGEQYF
TGTGCCAGCAGTTTTGGAGGAGGGGGCGAGCAGTACTTC
>TRBV29-1|13|.|few|TRBJ1-5
CSVGVGGNQPQHF
TGCAGCGTAGGGGTGGGCGGCAATCAGCCCCAGCATTTT
>TRBV5-1|15|TRBD2|.|TRBJ2-2
CASSSGRADTGELFF
TGCGCCAGCAGCTCCGGGAGGGCGGACACCGGGGAGCTGTTTTTT
>TRBV28|17|TRBD1|.|TRBJ1-5
CASSPPLSGGRQGSQHF
TGTGCCAGCAGTCCCCCCCTTTCAGGGGGCCGGCAGGGGTCCCAGCATTTT
>TRBV5-1|13|.|.|TRBJ1-2
CASSPGDIYGYTF
TGCGCCAGCAGCCCTGGGGACATTTATGGCTACACCTTC
>TRBV15|14|.|.|TRBJ2-5
CATSRVNPWETQYF
TGTGCCACCAGCAGAGTCAACCCGTGGGAGACCCAGTACTTC
>TRBV6-5|13|.|.|TRBJ1-1
CASSYAEGTEAFF
TGTGCCAGCAGTTACGCGGAGGGGACTGAAGCTTTCTTT
>TRBV2|15|TRBD2|.|TRBJ2-1
CASSERGTSVNEQFF
TGTGCCAGCAGTGAAAGGGGGACTAGCGTCAATGAGCAGTTCTTC
>TRBV28|16|.|.|TRBJ1-1
CASSSPGTYMNTEAFF
TGTGCCAGCAGTTCTCCCGGGACATACATGAACACTGAAGCTTTCTTT
>TRBV29-1|13|.|.|TRBJ2-7
CSVVEQPGNEQYF
TGCAGCGTTGTGGAACAGCCTGGAAACGAGCAGTACTTC
>TRBV4-3|15|.|.|TRBJ2-5
CASSQDYGRQETQYF
TGCGCCAGCAGCCAAGATTATGGCCGTCAAGAGACCCAGTACTTC
>TRBV7-9|17|TRBD2|.|TRBJ2-1
CASSLASRGGSYNEQFF
TGTGCCAGCAGCTTAGCTTCTCGCGGGGGATCCTACAATGAGCAGTTCTTC
>TRBV5-6|12|.|.|TRBJ2-7
CASSRRTYEQYF
TGTGCCAGCTCCCGAAGGACATACGAGCAGTACTTC
>TRBV28|12|.|.|TRBJ1-2
CASRPWTGGYTF
TGTGCCAGCAGGCCCTGGACGGGGGGCTACACCTTC
>TRBV4-2|14|.|.|TRBJ1-5
CASSQTGRNQPQHF
TGTGCCAGCAGCCAAACTGGACGGAATCAGCCCCAGCATTTT
>TRBV29-1|11|.|.|TRBJ2-3
CSVAGSDTQYF
TGCAGCGTGGCTGGTTCCGATACGCAGTATTTT
>TRBV2|15|.|.|TRBJ1-5
CASSEGEKGNQPQHF
TGTGCCAGCAGTGAGGGGGAAAAAGGCAATCAGCCCCAGCATTTT
>TRBV2|17|TRBD2|.|TRBJ2-5
CASSQQGLAGPGETQYF
TGTGCCAGCAGTCAACAGGGACTAGCGGGTCCTGGGGAGACCCAGTACTTC
>TRBV2|14|TRBD1|few|TRBJ1-4
CASSEGQLNEKLFF
TGTGCCAGCAGTGAGGGACAGCTTAATGAAAAACTGTTTTTT
>TRBV2|14|TRBD1|.|TRBJ1-4
CASTLMGQGEKLFF
TGTGCCAGCACCCTAATGGGACAGGGCGAAAAACTGTTTTTT
>TRBV2|14|TRBD2|.|TRBJ2-5
CASGLSSGQETQYF
TGTGCCAGCGGCCTCTCTAGCGGACAAGAGACCCAGTACTTC
>TRBV9|15|TRBD2|.|TRBJ2-3
CASSGGLAGGGTQYF
TGTGCCAGCAGCGGAGGACTAGCGGGAGGAGGTACGCAGTATTTT
>TRBV11-2|16|.|.|TRBJ2-1
CASSLRSGVLSNEQFF
TGTGCCAGCAGCCTACGGTCCGGAGTGCTCAGCAATGAGCAGTTCTTC